This record concerns one T cell receptor beta chain sequence. The target antigen is unknown. V was pared by 1 base and J by 6 bases, with 8 bases of the junction left unmatched. The CDR3 contains 16 residues. Germline assignment: CDR1 KGHSH and CDR2 LQKENI. This sample is part of a study of cytomegalovirus exposure and HLA in healthy donors. Whole-study results and caveats: Reportedly, diagnosis of cytomegalovirus status by the classifier showed high specificity and sensitivity. The study flagged some 170 TCR beta chains as cytomegalovirus-associated. As confirmed in vitro, a few CMV-associated chains were specific for CMV antigens.

Clones were sequenced by immunoSEQ multiplex PCR, and TCRdb holds only the in-frame ones, with some missing. The table lists approximately 300,000 clones, 86% of them singletons. The source of this sequence is a woman aged 18-35 years in good health and CMV-seronegative. The sequenced sample consisted of PBMCs. The chain links TRBV18 to TRBJ2-4; 8 nucleotides agree with TRBD2. This CDR3 reads CASSPRSGGRGNIQYF. For the CDR3, the DNA is TGTGCCAGCTCACCACGGAGCGGGGGACGGGGAAACATTCAGTACTTC.